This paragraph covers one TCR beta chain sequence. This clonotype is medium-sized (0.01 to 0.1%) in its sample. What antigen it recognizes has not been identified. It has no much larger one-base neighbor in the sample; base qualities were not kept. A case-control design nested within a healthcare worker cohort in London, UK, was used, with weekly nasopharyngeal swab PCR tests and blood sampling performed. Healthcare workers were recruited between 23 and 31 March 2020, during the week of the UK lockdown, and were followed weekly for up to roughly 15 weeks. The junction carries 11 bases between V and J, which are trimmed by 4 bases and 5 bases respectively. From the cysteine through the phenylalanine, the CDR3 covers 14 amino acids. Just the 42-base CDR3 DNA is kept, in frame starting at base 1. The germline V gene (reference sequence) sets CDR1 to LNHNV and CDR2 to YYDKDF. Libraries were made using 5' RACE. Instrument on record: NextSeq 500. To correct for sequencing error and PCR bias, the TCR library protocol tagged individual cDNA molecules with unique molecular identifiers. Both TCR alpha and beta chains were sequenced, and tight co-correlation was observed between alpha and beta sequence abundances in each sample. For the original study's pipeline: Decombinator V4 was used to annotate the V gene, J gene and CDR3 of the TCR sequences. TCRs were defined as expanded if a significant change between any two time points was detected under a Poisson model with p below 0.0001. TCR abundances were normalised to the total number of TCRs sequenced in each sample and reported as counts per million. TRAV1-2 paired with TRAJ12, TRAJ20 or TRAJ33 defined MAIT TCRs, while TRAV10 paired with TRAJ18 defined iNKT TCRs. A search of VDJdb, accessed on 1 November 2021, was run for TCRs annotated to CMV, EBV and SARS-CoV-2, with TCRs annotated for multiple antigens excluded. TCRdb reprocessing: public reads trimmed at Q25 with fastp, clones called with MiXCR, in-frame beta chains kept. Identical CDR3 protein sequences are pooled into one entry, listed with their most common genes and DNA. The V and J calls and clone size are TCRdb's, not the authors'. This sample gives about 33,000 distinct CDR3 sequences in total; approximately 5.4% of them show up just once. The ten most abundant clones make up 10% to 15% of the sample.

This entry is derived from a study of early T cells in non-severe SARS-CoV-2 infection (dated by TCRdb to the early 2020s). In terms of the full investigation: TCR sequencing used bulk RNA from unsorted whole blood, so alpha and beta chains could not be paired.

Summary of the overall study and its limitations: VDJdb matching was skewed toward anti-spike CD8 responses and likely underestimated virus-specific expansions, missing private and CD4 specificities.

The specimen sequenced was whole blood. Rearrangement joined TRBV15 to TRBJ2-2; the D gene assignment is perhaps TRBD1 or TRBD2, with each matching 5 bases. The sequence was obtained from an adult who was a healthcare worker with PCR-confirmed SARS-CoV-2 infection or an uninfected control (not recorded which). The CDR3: CATSTGGETGELFF. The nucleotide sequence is TGTGCCACCAGCACTGGGGGTGAGACCGGGGAGCTGTTTTTT.